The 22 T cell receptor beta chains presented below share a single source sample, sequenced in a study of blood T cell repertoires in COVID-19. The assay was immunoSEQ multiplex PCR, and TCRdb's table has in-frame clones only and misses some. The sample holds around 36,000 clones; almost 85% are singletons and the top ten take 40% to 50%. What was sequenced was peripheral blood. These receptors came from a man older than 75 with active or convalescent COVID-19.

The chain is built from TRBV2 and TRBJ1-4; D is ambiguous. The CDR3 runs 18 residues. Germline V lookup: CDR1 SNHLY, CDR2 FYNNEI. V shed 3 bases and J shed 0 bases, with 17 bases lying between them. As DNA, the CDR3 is TGTGCCAGCAGTGATATGGATCTCGCGGGTGCAACTAATGAAAAACTGTTTTTT. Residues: CASSDMDLAGATNEKLFF.

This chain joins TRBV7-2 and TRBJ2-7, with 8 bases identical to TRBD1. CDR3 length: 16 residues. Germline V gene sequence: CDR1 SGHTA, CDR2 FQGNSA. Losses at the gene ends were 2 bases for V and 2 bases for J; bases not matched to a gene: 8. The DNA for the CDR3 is TGTGCCAGCAGCTTACCTTCAGGGGGCGCGACCTACGAGCAGTACTTC. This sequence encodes CASSLPSGGATYEQYF.

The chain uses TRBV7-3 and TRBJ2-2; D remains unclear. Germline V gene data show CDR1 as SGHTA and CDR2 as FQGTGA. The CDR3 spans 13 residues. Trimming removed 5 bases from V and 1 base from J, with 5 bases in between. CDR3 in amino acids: CASSARNTGELFF. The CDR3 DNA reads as TGTGCCAGCAGCGCCAGGAACACCGGGGAGCTGTTTTTT. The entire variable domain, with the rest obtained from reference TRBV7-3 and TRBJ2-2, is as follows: GAGVSQTPSNKVTEKGKYVELRCDPISGHTALYWYRQSLGQGPEFLIYFQGTGAADDSGLPNDRFFAVRPEGSVSTLKIQRTERGDSAVYLCASSARNTGELFFGEGSRLTVL.

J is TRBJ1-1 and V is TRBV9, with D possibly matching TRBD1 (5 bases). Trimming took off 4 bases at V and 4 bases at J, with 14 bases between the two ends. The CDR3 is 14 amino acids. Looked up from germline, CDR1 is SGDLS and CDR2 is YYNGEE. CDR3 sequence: CASSSGVFGTEAFF. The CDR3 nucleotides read TGTGCCAGCAGCTCGGGGGTGTTCGGCACTGAAGCTTTCTTT. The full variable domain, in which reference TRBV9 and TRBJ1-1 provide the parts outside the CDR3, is DSGVTQTPKHLITATGQRVTLRCSPRSGDLSVYWYQQSLDQGLQFLIQYYNGEERAKGNILERFSAQQFPDLHSELNLSSLELGDSALYFCASSSGVFGTEAFFGQGTRLTVV.

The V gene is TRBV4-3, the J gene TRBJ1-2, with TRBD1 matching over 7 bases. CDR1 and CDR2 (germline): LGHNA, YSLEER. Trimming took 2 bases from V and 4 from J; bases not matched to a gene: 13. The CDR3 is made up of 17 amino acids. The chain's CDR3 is CASSQSPKGGAPYGYTF. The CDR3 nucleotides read TGCGCCAGCAGCCAATCCCCGAAAGGGGGCGCCCCCTATGGCTACACCTTC.

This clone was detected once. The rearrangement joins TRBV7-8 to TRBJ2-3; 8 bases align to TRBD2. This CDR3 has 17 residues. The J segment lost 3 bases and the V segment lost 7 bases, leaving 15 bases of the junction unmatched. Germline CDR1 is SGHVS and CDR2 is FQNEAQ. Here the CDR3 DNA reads TGTGCCAGCACCGCGGGGGGAGGGCCCATGCTGACAGATACGCAGTATTTT. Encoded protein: CASTAGGGPMLTDTQYF.

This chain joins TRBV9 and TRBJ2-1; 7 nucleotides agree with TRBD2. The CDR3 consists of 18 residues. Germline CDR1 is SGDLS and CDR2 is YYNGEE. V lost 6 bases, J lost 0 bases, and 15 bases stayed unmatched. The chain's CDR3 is CASTKKGEGRGSYNEQFF. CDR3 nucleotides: TGTGCCAGCACCAAAAAAGGGGAGGGGAGAGGCTCCTACAATGAGCAGTTCTTC.

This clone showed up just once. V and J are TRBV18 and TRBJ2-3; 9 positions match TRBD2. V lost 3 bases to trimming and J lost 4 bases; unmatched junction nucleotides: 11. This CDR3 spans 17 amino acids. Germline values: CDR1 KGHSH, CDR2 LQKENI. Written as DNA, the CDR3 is TGTGCCAGCTCACCCTTTAGCGGGAGCACCCGGGCAGATACGCAGTATTTT. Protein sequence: CASSPFSGSTRADTQYF.

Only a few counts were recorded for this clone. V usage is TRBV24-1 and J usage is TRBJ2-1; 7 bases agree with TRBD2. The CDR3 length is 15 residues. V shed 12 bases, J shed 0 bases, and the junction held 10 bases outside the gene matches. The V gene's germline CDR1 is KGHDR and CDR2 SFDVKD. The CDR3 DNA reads TGTGCCTCGCCACTTAGCGGGCCCTCCTACAATGAGCAGTTCTTC. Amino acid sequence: CASPLSGPSYNEQFF.

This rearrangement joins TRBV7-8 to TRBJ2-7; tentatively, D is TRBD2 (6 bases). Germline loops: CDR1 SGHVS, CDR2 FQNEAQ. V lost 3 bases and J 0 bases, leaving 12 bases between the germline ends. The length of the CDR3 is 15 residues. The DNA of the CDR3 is TGTGCCAGCAGCTTCGATAGGAGGGGCTCCTACGAGCAGTACTTC. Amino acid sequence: CASSFDRRGSYEQYF.

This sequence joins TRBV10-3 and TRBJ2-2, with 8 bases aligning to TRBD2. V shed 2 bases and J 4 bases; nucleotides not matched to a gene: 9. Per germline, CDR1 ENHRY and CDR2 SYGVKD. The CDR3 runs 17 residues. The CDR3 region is CAISETGAGVSTGELFF. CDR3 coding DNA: TGTGCCATCAGTGAGACGGGAGCGGGAGTTTCCACCGGGGAGCTGTTTTTT.

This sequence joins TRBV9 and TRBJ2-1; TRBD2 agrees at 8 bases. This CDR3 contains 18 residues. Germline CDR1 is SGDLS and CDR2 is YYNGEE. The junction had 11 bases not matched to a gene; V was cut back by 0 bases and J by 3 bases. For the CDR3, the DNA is TGTGCCAGCAGCGTAGGACTAGCGTCCACCCTTTTCTACAATGAGCAGTTCTTC. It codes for CASSVGLASTLFYNEQFF.

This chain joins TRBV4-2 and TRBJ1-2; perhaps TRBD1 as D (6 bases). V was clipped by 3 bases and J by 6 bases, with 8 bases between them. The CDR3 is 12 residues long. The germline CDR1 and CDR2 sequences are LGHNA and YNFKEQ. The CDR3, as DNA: TGTGCCAGCAGCCAGCCAGGGGATGGCTACACCTTC. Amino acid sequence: CASSQPGDGYTF.

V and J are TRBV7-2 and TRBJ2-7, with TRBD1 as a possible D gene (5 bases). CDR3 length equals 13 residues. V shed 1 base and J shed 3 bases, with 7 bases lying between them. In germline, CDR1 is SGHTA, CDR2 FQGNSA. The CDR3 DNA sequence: TGTGCCAGCAGCTTAGATAGGGGCTACGAGCAGTACTTC. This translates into CASSLDRGYEQYF.

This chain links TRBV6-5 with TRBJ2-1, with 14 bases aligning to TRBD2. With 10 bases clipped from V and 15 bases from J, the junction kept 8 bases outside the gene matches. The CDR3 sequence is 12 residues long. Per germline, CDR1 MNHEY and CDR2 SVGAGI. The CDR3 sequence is CATSGLAGEAFF. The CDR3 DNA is TGTGCCACCTCGGGACTAGCGGGAGAGGCGTTCTTC.

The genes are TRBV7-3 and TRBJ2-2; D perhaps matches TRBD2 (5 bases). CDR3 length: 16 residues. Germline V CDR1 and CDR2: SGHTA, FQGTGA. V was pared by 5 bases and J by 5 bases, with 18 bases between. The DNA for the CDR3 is TGTGCCAGCAGCCCCCCTAGAGGAGGCGAAACCGGGGAGCTGTTTTTT. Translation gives CASSPPRGGETGELFF.

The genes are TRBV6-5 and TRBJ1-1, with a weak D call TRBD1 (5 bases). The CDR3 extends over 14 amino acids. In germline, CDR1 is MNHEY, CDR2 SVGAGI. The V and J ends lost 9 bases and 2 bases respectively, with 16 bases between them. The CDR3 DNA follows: TGTGCCAGTTTAAGACGACAGAAAAACACTGAAGCTTTCTTT. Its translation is CASLRRQKNTEAFF.

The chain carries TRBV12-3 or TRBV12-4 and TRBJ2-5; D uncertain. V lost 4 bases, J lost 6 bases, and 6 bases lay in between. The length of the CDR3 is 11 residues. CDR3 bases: TGTGCCAGCAGTTCCAGGCAGACCCAGTACTTC. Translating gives CASSSRQTQYF.

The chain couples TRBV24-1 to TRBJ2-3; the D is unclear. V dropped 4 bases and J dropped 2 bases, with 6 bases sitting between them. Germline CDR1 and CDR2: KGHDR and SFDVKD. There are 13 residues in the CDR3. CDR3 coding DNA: TGTGCCACCAGTGACCTACCCACAGATACGCAGTATTTT. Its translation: CATSDLPTDTQYF.

The CDR3 spells CASARGLANEEQFF. The CDR3 DNA sequence: TGTGCCAGCGCCCGGGGACTAGCGAACGAGGAGCAGTTCTTC. J is TRBJ2-1 and V is TRBV5-5, with 10 bases that match TRBD2. CDR3 length equals 14 residues. Trimming at V came to 7 bases and at J to 10 bases, leaving 11 bases not matched to a gene. Germline V lookup: CDR1 SGHKS, CDR2 YYEKEE (reference sequence).

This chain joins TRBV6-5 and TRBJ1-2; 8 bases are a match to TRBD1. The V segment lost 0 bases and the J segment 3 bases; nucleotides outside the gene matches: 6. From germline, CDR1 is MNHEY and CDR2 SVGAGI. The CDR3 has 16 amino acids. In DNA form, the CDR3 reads TGTGCCAGCAGTTACTCGATTCCGGGACAGGACTATGGCTACACCTTC. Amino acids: CASSYSIPGQDYGYTF.

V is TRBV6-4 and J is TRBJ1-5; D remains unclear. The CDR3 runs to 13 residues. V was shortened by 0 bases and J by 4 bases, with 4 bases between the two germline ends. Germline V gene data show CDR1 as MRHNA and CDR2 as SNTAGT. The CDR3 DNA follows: TGTGCCAGCAGTGACTCGGAGAATCAGCCCCAGCATTTT. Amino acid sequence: CASSDSENQPQHF.